This is a list of T cell receptor beta chains from one sample in a study of CD8+ T cells in alopecia areata. Assay: immunoSEQ multiplex PCR; the TCRdb copy retains only in-frame clones and omits some. The sample has some 99,000 clones, 40% to 55% seen once. The sample comprised CD4+ T cells sorted from blood. These receptors were obtained from a human donor with alopecia areata. The conserved cysteine and the conserved F or W are not part of the CDR3 here. Clone size is not always given. Where it is, it says once, few, many or a class for expanded clones.

TRBV29-1	few	TRBJ2-3	SVGGILTDTQY
TRBV19	.	TRBJ2-2	ATSARYTGELF
TRBV29-1	.	TRBJ2-1	SVQGTGGNEQF
TRBV29-1	.	TRBJ2-1	SLAGGLISNEQF
TRBV29-1	.	TRBJ2-1	SVERGQGVGDEQF
TRBV30	.	TRBJ2-7	AWSVSAYEQY
TRBV10-3	.	TRBJ1-2	AISETERYT
TRBV23-1	.	TRBJ2-2	ASGAAGTEGTGELF
TRBV30	.	TRBJ1-5	AWSQGSGSNQPQH
TRBV7-9	.	TRBJ1-2	ASSLFPETYGYT
TRBV2	.	TRBJ2-5	ARRYQETQY
TRBV4-2	.	TRBJ2-3	ASSQEAGGADTQY
TRBV29-1	.	TRBJ1-3	SVVMLGGNTIY
TRBV7-2	.	TRBJ2-6	ASSAGGAGANVLT
TRBV2	.	TRBJ2-1	ASSGTSGDNEQF
TRBV7-3	.	TRBJ2-3	ASSLRLAGTRTDTQY
TRBV20-1	few	TRBJ1-2	SANPLAGYT
TRBV7-3	.	TRBJ2-3	ASSFRGGTDTQY
TRBV28	medium-sized	TRBJ1-5	AGRRQGDQPQH
TRBV29-1	few	TRBJ1-2	SVDHLSYGYT
TRBV4-3	.	TRBJ2-6	ATPPGARSGANVLT
TRBV29-1	.	TRBJ2-5	SGGQETQY
TRBV29-1	few	TRBJ1-1	SAAGSYNTEAF
TRBV4-1	.	TRBJ2-3	ASSPQLAGGDTQY
TRBV28	once	TRBJ2-5	ASRSGQRFQETQY
TRBV29-1	.	TRBJ2-5	SARGLFQETQY
TRBV15	.	TRBJ2-3	ATSRALTGTSTDTQY
TRBV30	.	TRBJ1-6	AWTTGTASNSPLH
TRBV28	.	TRBJ1-1	ASSLWGAEAF
TRBV30	few	TRBJ1-1	AWTLRRDTEAF
TRBV11-2	.	TRBJ1-6	ASSLNFGVNSPLH
TRBV29-1	.	TRBJ2-7	SVSTYEQY
TRBV11-2	.	TRBJ2-1	ASSSLRTDEQF
TRBV30	.	TRBJ1-3	AWSAKTASGNTIY
TRBV5-1	.	TRBJ2-7	ASSLRPGTGAEQY
TRBV30	.	TRBJ1-2	AWSKTDRVRYGYT
TRBV7-8	.	TRBJ2-2	ASSFGPSISGELF
TRBV29-1	.	TRBJ2-7	SVGLDEQY
TRBV2	.	TRBJ2-1	ASLRTQTEQF